This TCR beta chain was identified in a study of T cell changes during pregnancy in multiple sclerosis. The repertoire was sequenced with immunoSEQ multiplex PCR; TCRdb's copy has only in-frame clones and lacks some. The sample has 35,000 to 55,000 clones, approximately 90% seen once; the top ten hold 1% to 1.5%. The V segment lost 7 bases and the J segment 2 bases; nucleotides outside the gene matches: 8. The CDR3 is 13 residues long. Germline CDR1 SQVTM, CDR2 ANQGSEA. The chain has TRBV29-1 and TRBJ2-7; 7 bases are shared with TRBD1. This receptor was taken from a female donor with multiple sclerosis, enrolled in a pregnancy study. The sequencing used CD4+ T cells from peripheral blood mononuclear cells, collected after pregnancy. CDR3 bases: TGCAGCGCCACCGGGACAGCGCCCTACGAGCAGTACTTC. The encoded protein is CSATGTAPYEQYF.